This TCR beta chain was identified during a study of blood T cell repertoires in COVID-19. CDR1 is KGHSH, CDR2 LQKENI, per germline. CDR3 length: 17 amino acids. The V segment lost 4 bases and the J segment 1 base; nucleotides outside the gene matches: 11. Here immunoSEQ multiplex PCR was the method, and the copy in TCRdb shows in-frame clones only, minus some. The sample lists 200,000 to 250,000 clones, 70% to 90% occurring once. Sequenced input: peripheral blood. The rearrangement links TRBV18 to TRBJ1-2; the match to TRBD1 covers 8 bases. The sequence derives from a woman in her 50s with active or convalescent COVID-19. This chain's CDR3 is CASSLSRDRTYNYGYTF. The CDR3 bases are TGTGCCAGCTCACTTTCGAGGGACAGGACTTATAACTATGGCTACACCTTC.